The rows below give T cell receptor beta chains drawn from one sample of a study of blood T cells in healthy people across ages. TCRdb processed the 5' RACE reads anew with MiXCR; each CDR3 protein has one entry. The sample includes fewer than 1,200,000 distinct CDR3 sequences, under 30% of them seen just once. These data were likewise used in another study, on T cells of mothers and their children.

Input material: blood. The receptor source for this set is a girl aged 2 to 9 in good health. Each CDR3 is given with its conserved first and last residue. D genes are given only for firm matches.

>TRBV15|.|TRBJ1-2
CATSRADLRYGYTF
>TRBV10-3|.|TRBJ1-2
CAISETRAGDKGGYTF
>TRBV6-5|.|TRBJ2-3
CASSYFAPTDTQYF
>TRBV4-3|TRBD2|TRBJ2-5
CASSQDLQPGLALGPETQYF
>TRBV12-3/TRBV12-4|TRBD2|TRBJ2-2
CASRDTSANTGELFF
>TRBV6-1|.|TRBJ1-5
CASSGSGTPNQPQHF
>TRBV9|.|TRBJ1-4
CASSVGSATNEKLFF
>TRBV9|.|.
CASSRLNQETQYF
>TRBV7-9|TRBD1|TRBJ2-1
CASSLGTGRNNEQFF
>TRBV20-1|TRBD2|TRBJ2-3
CSVMELAGDGDTQYF
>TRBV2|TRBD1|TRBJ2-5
CVVEDRVIQETQYF
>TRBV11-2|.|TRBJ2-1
CASRDTDTYNEQFF
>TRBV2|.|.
CASSLELGGSSQFF
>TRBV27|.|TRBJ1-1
CASSGRGDVTEAFF
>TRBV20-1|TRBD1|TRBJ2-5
CSASYTGGSIYEQCF
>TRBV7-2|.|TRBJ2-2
CASSQPLDTGELFF
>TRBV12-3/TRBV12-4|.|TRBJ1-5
CASRDTEYQPQHF
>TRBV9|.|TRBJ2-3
CASSVDVLDTQYF
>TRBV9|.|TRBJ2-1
CASSPLDRDSGNEQFF
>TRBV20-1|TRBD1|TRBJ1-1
CSARDLGQANTEAFF
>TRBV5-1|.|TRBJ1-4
CASSSGGPGRELFF
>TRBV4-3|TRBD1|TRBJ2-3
CASSQSGTGGKDTQYF
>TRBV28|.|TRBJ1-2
CASSLSPQKAGYTF
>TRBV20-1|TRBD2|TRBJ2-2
CSAPGSREAGELFF
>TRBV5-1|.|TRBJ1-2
CASSYIGGQEYGYTF
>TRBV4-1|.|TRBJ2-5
CASSQVPLPPQETQYF
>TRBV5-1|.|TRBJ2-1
CASSIGLSEQFF
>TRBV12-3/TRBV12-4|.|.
CASSQGAGGTQYF
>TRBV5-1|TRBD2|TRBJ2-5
CASSFGASGQETQYF
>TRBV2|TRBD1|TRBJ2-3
CASRDRAYTDTQYF
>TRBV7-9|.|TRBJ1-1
CASSLNPGKSTEAFF
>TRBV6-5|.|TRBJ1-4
CASSYVTGRGEKEKLFF
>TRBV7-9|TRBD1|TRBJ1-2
CASMDREGYTF
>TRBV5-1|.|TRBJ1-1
CASSSSFVPEQNTEAFF
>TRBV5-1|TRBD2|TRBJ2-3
CASSEREGLVTDTQYF
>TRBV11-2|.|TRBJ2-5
CASSGQVGGGLKTQYF
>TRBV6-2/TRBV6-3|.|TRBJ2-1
CASRRGRIDNEQFF
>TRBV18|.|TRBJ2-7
CASSPQEGATYEQYF
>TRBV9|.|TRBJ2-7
CASSVSPGALSYVQYF
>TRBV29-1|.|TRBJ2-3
CSVPGPEGDTQYF
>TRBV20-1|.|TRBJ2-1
CSASHADRFTYNEQFF
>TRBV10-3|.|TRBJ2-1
CAIGSGEQFF
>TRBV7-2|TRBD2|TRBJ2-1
CASTPAGNSYNEQFF
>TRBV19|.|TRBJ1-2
CASSISEGLNGYTF
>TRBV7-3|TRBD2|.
CASSSWTSGRNEQFF
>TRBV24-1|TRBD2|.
CATSDLKSGGPDEQFF
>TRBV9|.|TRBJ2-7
CASSPPDRQVQYF
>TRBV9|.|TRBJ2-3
CASSVGASFTSDTQYF
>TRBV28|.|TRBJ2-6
CASSSPGPANVLTF
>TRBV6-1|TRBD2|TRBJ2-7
CASRSGGESYEQYF
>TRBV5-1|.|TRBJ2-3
CASSLGLDKDTQYF
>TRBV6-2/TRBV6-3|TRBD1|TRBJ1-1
CASRTSTGGRFTEAFF
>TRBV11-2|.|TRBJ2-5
CASSKWDWETQYF
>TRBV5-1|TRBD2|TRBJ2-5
CASSFKGLAEPKTQETQYF